This T cell receptor (beta chain) was sequenced in a study of CD8 T cells in ankylosing spondylitis. Ten or more counts support this clonotype. No antigen is known for it. Whole-study results and caveats: Disease-associated clones were reportedly significantly overrepresented in matched ankylosing spondylitis synovial fluid. Some of the motif variants had earlier been found in reactive arthritis patients' fluid and blood. For ankylosing spondylitis blood, a TCR beta motif of seven to nine highly homologous variants appeared characteristic.

Generation of TCR beta libraries employed quantitative 5'-RACE incorporating molecular barcodes. MiXCR was run by TCRdb on the 5' RACE reads, yielding one entry per CDR3 protein. This sample has around 210,000 distinct CDR3 sequences; less than 9.5% occur once, and the top ten carry around 4.4%. The CDR3 has 15 residues. The V and J ends lost 2 bases and 10 bases respectively, with 20 bases between them. Germline CDR1 is ENHRY and CDR2 is SYGVKD. The sequenced sample was blood, either unsorted or a sorted T cell fraction (not recorded which). This TCR derives from a female donor with ankylosing spondylitis or in good health (not recorded which). This chain connects TRBV10-3 to TRBJ1-1; D possibly corresponds to TRBD1 (5 bases). The CDR3 DNA reads as TGTGCCATCAGTGAGCCTGATCCCAGGGAATCGGGAGCTTTCTTT. This gives the protein CAISEPDPRESGAFF.